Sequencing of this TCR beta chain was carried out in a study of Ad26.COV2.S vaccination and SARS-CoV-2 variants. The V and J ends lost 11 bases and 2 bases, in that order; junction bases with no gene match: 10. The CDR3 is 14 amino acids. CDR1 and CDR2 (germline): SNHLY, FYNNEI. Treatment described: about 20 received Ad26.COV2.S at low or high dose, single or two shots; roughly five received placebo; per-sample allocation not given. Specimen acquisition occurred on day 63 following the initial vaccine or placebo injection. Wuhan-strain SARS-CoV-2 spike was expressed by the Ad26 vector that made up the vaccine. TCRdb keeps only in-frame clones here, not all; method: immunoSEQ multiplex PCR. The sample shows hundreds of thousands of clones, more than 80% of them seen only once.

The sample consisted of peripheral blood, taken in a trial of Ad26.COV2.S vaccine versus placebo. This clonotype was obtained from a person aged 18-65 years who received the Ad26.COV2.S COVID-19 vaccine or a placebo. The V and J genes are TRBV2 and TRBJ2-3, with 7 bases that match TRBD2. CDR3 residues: CASYPGGLTDTQYF. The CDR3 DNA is TGTGCCTCCTACCCGGGGGGACTCACAGATACGCAGTATTTT.